This T cell receptor beta chain was obtained from a study of control samples from healthy donors and cancer patients. About this clone: An end of the junction does not agree with germline; a read error may underlie this.

The CDR3 contains 17 residues. Looked up from germline, CDR1 is SSHAT and CDR2 is FNYEAQ (reference sequence). The method was immunoSEQ multiplex PCR; TCRdb's version includes in-frame clones alone and lacks a portion of them. The sample yields about 77,000 clones, 85% to 95% seen once. V usage is TRBV7-7 and J usage is TRBJ2-4; 7 nucleotides align to TRBD2. This clonotype was obtained from a woman between 55 and 75 years old in good health. Input material: blood. Here the CDR3 reads CASSSAWAGAAKNIQYF. CDR3 sequence (DNA): TGTGCTAGCAGCTCCGCTTGGGCGGGAGCGGCCAAAAACATTCAGTACTTC.